This TCR beta chain was identified in a study of shared clonotypes between healthy human individuals. Study overall: Each donor had three CD4 naive, three CD4 memory, two CD8 naive and one CD8 memory plate.

Naive CD8 populations comprised CD45RO-negative cells positively selected for CCR7, excluding terminally differentiated effector memory CD45RA+ cells. None of the donors, who were healthy HIV-negative adults, had recently had acute infections or vaccinations. Profiled with immunoSEQ multiplex PCR; TCRdb holds only in-frame clones, not every one. The profile covers around 620,000 clones, with 85% to 95% appearing a single time and about 0.11% taken by the ten largest. CDR3 length: 14 amino acids. From germline, CDR1 is MGHRA and CDR2 YSYEKL. J was trimmed by 3 bases and V by 4 bases; bases with no gene match: 4.

The chain employs TRBV4-1 and TRBJ2-3; 7 bases align to TRBD2. Sequenced sample: naive CD8+ T cells sorted from blood. This clonotype was sampled from a young woman in good health. The CDR3, as DNA: TGCGCCAGCAGCCCTCGGGAGGCGACAGATACGCAGTATTTT. Its translation: CASSPREATDTQYF.